The T cell receptor beta chain described here comes from a study of CD8+ T cells in alopecia areata. In each case, RNA was isolated and then reverse transcribed into cDNA as the sequencing template. Assay used: immunoSEQ multiplex PCR; TCRdb lists only in-frame clones, some missing. Here the sample spans 140,000 or so clones, roughly half being singletons. Germline lookup yields CDR1 SQVTM and CDR2 ANQGSEA. V lost 6 bases and J lost 3, with 9 bases in between. The CDR3 runs to 11 residues. The sequencing used CD4+ T cells sorted from blood, collected at week 0. The sequence came from a human donor with alopecia areata. J is TRBJ2-7 and V is TRBV29-1; D remains unclear. The CDR3 nucleotides read TGCAGCGTCGAGAAGAGCTACGAGCAGTACTTC. Amino acids: CSVEKSYEQYF.